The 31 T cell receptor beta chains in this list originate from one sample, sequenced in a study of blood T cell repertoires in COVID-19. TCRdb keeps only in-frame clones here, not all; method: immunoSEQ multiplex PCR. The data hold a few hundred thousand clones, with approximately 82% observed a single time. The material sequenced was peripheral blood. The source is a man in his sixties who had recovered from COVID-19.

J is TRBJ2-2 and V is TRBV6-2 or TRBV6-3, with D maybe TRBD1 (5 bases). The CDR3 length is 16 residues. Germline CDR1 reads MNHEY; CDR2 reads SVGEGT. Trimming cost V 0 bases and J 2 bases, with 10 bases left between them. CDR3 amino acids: CASSYSGAQNTGELFF. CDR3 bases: TGTGCCAGCAGTTACTCAGGGGCACAAAACACCGGGGAGCTGTTTTTT.

The CDR3 bases are TGTGCCAGCAGCCCGGGGACAGACAATGAGCAGTTCTTC. Translation gives CASSPGTDNEQFF. The chain uses TRBV28 and TRBJ2-1; 7 nucleotides match TRBD1. From germline, CDR1 is MDHEN and CDR2 SYDVKM. The CDR3 is 13 residues long. V trimming: 6 bases; J trimming: 5 bases; junction bases outside the gene matches: 4.

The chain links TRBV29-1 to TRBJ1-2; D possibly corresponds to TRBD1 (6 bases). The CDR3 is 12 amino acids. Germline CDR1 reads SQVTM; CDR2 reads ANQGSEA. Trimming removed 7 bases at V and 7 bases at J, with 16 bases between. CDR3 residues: CSAEYREGGYTF. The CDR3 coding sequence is TGCAGCGCTGAGTACAGGGAGGGTGGCTACACCTTC.

CDR3 residues: CASSQRWTVGETQYF. CDR3 nucleotide sequence: TGTGCCAGCAGCCAACGTTGGACAGTCGGGGAGACCCAGTACTTC. This chain links TRBV3-1 (or the pseudogene TRBV3-2) with TRBJ2-5; D might be TRBD1 (6 bases). Trimming stripped 2 bases from V and 5 bases from J, with 15 bases between. The germline V gene encodes CDR1 LGHDT and CDR2 YNNKEL (reference sequence). The CDR3 spans 15 residues.

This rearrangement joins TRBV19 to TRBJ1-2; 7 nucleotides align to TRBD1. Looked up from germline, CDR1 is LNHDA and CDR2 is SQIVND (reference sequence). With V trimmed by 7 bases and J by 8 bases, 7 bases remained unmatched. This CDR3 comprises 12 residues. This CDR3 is CASTENRGGYTF. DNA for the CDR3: TGTGCCAGTACGGAGAACAGGGGCGGCTACACCTTC. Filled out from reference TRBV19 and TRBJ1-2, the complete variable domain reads DGGITQSPKYLFRKEGQNVTLSCEQNLNHDAMYWYRQDPGQGLRLIYYSQIVNDFQKGDIAEGYSVSREKKESFPLTVTSAQKNPTAFYLCASTENRGGYTFGSGTRLTVV.

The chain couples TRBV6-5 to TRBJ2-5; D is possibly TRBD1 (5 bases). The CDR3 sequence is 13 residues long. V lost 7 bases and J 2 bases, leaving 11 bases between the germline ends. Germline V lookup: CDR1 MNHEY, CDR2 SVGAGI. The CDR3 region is CASKGTGQETQYF. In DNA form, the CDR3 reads TGTGCCAGCAAGGGAACAGGACAAGAGACCCAGTACTTC.

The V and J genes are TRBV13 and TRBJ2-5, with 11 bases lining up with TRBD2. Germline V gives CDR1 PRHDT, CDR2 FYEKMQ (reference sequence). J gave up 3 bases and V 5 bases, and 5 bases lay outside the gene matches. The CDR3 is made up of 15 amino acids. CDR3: CASSPRGLAEETQYF. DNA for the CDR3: TGTGCCAGCAGCCCGAGGGGACTAGCGGAAGAGACCCAGTACTTC.

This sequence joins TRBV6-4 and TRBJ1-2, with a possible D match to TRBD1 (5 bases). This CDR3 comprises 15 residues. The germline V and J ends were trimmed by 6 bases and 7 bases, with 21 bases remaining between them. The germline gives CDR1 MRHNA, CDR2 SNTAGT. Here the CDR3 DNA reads TGTGCCAGCAGAGAAACCGCCGTAGGGGTCGCTGGCTACACCTTC. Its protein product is CASRETAVGVAGYTF.

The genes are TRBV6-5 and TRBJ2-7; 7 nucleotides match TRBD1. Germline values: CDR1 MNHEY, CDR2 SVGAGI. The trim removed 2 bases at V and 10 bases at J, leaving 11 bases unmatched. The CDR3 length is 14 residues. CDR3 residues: CASSYTRDSRLQYF. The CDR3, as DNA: TGTGCCAGCAGTTACACCCGGGACAGTCGTTTACAGTACTTC.

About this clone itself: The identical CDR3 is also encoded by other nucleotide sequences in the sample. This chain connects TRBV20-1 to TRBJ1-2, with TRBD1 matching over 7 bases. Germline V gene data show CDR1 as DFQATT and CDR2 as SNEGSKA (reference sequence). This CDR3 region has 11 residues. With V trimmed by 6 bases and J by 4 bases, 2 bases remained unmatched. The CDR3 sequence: CSARDSYGYTF. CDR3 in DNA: TGCAGTGCCCGGGACAGCTATGGCTACACCTTC.

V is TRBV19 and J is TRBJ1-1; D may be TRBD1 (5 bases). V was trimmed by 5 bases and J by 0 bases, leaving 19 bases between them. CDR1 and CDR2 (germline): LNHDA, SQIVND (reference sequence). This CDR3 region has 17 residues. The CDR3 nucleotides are TGTGCCAGTAGTCCCGGGACTGGTTACTCGATGAACACTGAAGCTTTCTTT. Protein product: CASSPGTGYSMNTEAFF.

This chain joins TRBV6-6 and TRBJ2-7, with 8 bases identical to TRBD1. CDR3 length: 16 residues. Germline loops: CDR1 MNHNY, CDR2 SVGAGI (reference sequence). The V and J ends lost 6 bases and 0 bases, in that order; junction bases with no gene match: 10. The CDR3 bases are TGTGCCAGCAGCACGATAAGACAGGGGAGCTCCTACGAGCAGTACTTC. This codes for CASSTIRQGSSYEQYF.

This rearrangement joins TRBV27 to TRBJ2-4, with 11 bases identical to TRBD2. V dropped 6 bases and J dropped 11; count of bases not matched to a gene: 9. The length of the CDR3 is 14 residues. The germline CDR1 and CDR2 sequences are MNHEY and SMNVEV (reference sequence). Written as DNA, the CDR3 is TGTGCCAGCAGGTCCCTAGGGGGACTAGCGGTTCAGTACTTC. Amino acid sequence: CASRSLGGLAVQYF.

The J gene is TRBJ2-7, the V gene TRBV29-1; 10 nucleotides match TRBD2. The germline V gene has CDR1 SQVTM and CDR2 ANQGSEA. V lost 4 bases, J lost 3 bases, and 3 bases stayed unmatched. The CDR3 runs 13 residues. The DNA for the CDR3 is TGCAGCGTTGCGGGACTAGCGCACTACGAGCAGTACTTC. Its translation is CSVAGLAHYEQYF.

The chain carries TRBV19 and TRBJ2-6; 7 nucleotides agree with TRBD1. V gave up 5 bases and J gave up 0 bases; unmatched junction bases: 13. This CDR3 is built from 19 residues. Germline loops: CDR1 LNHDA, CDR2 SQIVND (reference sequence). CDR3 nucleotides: TGTGCCAGTAGTCCGACCGGACAGGTCGCAAGCTCTGGGGCCAACGTCCTGACTTTC. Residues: CASSPTGQVASSGANVLTF.

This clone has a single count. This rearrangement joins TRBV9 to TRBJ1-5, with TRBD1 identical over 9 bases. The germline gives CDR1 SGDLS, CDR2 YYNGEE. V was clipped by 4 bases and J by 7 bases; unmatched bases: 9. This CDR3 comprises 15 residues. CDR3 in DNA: TGTGCCAGCAGCTTCGGGACAGGGATGGGACAGCCCCAGCATTTT. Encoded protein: CASSFGTGMGQPQHF. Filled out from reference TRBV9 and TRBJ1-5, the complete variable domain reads DSGVTQTPKHLITATGQRVTLRCSPRSGDLSVYWYQQSLDQGLQFLIQYYNGEERAKGNILERFSAQQFPDLHSELNLSSLELGDSALYFCASSFGTGMGQPQHFGDGTRLSIL.

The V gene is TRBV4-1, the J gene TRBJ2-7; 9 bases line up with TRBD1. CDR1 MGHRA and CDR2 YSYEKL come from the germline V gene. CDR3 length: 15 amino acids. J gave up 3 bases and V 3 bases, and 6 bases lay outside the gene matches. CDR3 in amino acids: CASSQAGTGNYEQYF. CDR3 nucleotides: TGCGCCAGCAGCCAGGCCGGGACAGGGAACTACGAGCAGTACTTC.

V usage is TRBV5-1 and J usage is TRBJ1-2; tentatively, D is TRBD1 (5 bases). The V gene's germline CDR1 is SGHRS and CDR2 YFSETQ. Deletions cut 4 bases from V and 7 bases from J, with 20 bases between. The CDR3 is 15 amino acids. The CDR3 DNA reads TGCGCCAGCAGCCCCATACGGGGGGGTGAAGGTGGCTACACCTTC. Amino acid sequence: CASSPIRGGEGGYTF.

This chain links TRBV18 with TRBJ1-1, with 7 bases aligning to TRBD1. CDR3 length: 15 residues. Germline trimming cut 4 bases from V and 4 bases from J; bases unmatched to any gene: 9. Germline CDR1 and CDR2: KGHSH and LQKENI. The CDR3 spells CASSLDRQRGTEAFF. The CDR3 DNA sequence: TGTGCCAGCTCACTGGACAGGCAGAGGGGCACTGAAGCTTTCTTT.

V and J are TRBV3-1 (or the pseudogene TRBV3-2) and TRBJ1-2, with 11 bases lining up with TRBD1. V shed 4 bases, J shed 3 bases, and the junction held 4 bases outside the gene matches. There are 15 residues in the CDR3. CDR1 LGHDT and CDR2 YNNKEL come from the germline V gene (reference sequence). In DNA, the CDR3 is TGTGCCAGCAGCCGGGGACAGGGGGGCTACTATGGCTACACCTTC. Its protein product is CASSRGQGGYYGYTF.

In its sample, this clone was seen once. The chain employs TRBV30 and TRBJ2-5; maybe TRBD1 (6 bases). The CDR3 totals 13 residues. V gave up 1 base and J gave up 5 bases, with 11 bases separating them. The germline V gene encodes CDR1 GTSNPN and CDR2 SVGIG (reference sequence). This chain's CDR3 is CAWSAQGLETQYF. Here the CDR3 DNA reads TGTGCCTGGAGTGCACAGGGTCTGGAGACCCAGTACTTC.

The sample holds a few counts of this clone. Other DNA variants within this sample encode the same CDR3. The CDR3 DNA reads TGCGCCAGCAGCTTGGCAGGCGAGAACTATGGCTACACCTTC. Translation: CASSLAGENYGYTF. The chain combines TRBV5-1 with TRBJ1-2, with D unresolved. The CDR3 is made up of 14 amino acids. V dropped 0 bases and J dropped 2 bases, with 8 bases sitting between them. Germline values: CDR1 SGHRS, CDR2 YFSETQ. The whole variable domain, remainder taken from reference TRBV5-1 and TRBJ1-2, is KAGVTQTPRYLIKTRGQQVTLSCSPISGHRSVSWYQQTPGQGLQFLFEYFSETQRNKGNFPGRFSGRQFSNSRSEMNVSTLELGDSALYLCASSLAGENYGYTFGSGTRLTVV.

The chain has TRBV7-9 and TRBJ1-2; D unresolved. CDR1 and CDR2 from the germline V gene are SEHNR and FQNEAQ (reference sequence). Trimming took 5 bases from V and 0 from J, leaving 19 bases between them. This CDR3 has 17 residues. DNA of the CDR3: TGTGCCAGCAGCCCCAAACAACCGGACTCGGCTAACTATGGCTACACCTTC. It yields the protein CASSPKQPDSANYGYTF.

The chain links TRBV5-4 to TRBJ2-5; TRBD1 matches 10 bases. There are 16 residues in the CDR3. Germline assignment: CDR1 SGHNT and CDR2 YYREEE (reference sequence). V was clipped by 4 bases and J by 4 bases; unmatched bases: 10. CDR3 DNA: TGTGCCAGCAGCCTGGATCAGTGGACAGGGGGAGAGACCCAGTACTTC. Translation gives CASSLDQWTGGETQYF.

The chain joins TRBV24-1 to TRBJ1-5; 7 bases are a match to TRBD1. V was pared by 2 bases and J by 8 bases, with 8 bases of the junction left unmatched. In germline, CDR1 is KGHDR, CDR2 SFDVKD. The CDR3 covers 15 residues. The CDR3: CATSDSTGAMEPQHF. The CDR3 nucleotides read TGTGCCACCAGTGATTCAACAGGGGCCATGGAGCCCCAGCATTTT.

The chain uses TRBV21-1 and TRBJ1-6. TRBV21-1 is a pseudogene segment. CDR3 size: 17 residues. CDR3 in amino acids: CASSKNEGSSYNSPLHF. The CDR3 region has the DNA TGTGCCAGCAGCAAAAATGAGGGCTCCTCCTATAATTCACCCCTCCACTTT.

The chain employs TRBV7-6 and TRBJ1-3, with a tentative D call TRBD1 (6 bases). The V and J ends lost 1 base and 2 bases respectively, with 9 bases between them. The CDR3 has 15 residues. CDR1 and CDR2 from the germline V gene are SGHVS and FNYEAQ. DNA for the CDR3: TGTGCCAGCAGCTTAGAAGCAGGGGCTGGAAACACCATATATTTT. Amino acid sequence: CASSLEAGAGNTIYF.

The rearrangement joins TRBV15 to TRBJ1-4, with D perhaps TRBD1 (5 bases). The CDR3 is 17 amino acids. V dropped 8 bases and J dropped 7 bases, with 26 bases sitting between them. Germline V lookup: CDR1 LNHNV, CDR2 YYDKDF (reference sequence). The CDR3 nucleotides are TGTGCCACCCTTGGGTCCCCAGTGCCGGGGGGGGTTGAAAAACTGTTTTTT. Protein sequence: CATLGSPVPGGVEKLFF.

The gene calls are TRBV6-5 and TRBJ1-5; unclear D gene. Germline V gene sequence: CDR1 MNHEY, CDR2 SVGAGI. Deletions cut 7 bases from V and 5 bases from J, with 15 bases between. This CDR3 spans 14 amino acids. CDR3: CASIDAGTDQPQHF. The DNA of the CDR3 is TGTGCCAGCATCGATGCAGGAACAGATCAGCCCCAGCATTTT.

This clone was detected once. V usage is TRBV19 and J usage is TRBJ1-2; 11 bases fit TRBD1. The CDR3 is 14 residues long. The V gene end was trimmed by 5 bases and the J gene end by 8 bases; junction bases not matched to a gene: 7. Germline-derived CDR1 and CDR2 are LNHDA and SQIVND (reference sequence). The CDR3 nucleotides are TGTGCCAGTAGTCCCGGACAGGGGGCGGGCGGCTACACCTTC. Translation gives CASSPGQGAGGYTF.

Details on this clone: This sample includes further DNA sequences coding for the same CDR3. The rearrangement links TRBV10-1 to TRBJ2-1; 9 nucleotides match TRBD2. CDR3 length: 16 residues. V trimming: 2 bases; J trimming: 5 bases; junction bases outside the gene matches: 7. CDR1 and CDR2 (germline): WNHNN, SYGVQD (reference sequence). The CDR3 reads CASSESLAGGDNEQFF. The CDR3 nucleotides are TGCGCCAGCAGTGAGAGCCTGGCGGGAGGGGACAATGAGCAGTTCTTC.